The clone carrying this T cell receptor (beta chain) was picked up a small number of times. Its antigen is not known. Germline CDR1 is MNHNY and CDR2 is SVGAGI (reference sequence). The CDR3 runs 15 residues. Between the trimmed V and J ends, which lost 5 bases and 0 bases, there was a span of 11 bases. Investigators reverse transcribed all isolated RNA, so they sequenced expressed TCRB transcripts. Clones were sequenced by immunoSEQ multiplex PCR, and TCRdb holds only the in-frame ones, with some missing. The sample carries under 800,000 clones, 15% to 18% recorded once. Purity exceeded 95% in all sorted populations. This record comes from a study of beta chain features in type 1 diabetes. Notes on the study in general: Shorter TCRB CDR3s, moderately but significantly so, were found in Type 1 diabetes patients in all four CD4+ subsets.

Material: naive CD4+ T cells from blood. The receptor's source is a young man in good health. The rearrangement uses TRBV6-6 and TRBJ1-5, with D tentatively TRBD1 (5 bases). The CDR3 sequence: CASSGWDDSNQPQHF. The CDR3 nucleotides are TGTGCCAGCAGTGGCTGGGACGATAGCAATCAGCCCCAGCATTTT.